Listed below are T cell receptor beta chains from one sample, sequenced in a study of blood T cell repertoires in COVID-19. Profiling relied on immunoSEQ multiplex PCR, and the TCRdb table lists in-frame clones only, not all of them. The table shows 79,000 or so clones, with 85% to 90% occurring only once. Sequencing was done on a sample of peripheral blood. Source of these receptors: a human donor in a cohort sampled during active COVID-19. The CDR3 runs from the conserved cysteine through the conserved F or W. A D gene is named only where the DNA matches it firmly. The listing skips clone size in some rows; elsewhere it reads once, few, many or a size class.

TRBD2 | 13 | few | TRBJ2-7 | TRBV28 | CASRSGRVYEQYF | TGTGCCAGCAGGAGCGGGAGAGTGTACGAGCAGTACTTC
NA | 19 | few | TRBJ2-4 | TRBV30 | CAWSPMGDSTPWEENIQYF | TGTGCCTGGAGCCCTATGGGGGACTCGACCCCTTGGGAGGAAAACATTCAGTACTTC
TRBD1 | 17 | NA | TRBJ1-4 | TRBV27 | CASSPYPPRGTNEKLFF | TGTGCCAGCAGTCCCTACCCTCCCAGGGGGACTAATGAAAAACTGTTTTTT
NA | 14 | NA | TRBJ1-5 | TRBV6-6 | CASSYRGFNQPQHF | TGTGCCAGCAGTTACCGGGGGTTCAATCAGCCCCAGCATTTT
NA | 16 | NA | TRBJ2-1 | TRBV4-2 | CASSQDRWSSYNEQFF | TGTGCCAGCAGCCAAGATAGGTGGAGCTCCTACAATGAGCAGTTCTTC
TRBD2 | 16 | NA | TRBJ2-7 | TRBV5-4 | CASSPDGGARSYEQYF | TGTGCCAGCAGCCCCGACGGGGGGGCGCGGTCCTACGAGCAGTACTTC
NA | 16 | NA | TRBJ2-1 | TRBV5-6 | CASINLGSVAYNEQFF | TGTGCCAGCATCAATCTGGGGAGCGTGGCCTACAATGAGCAGTTCTTC
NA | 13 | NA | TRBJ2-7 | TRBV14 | CASSLYNSYEQYF | TGTGCCAGCAGCCTTTACAACTCCTACGAGCAGTACTTC
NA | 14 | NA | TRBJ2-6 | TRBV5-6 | CASLISTGANVLTF | TGTGCCAGCCTTATTTCTACTGGGGCCAACGTCCTGACTTTC
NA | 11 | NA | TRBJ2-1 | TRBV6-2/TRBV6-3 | CASSSPREQFF | TGTGCCAGCAGTTCCCCCAGGGAGCAGTTCTTC
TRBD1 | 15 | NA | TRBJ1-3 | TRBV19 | CASQRDRGYGNTIYF | TGTGCCAGCCAGCGGGACAGGGGATATGGAAACACCATATATTTT
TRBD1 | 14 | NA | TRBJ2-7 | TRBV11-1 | CASSLGQYQYEQYF | TGTGCCAGCAGCTTGGGACAGTACCAATACGAGCAGTACTTC
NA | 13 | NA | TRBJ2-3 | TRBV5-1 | CASRTGPTDTQYF | TGCGCCAGCAGAACAGGGCCCACAGATACGCAGTATTTT
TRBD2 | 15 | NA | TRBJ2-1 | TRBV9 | CASSWTSSSYNEQFF | TGTGCCAGCAGCTGGACTAGTAGCTCCTACAATGAGCAGTTCTTC
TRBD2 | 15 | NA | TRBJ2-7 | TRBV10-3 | CAIWSGRTGSYEQYF | TGTGCCATCTGGAGCGGGAGGACAGGCTCCTACGAGCAGTACTTC
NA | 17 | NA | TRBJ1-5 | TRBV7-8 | CASSLVSVRASNQPQHF | TGTGCCAGCAGCTTAGTAAGTGTCAGGGCAAGCAATCAGCCCCAGCATTTT
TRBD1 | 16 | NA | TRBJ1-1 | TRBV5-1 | CASSLGGQGVNTEAFF | TGCGCCAGCAGCTTGGGGGGACAGGGTGTTAACACTGAAGCTTTCTTT
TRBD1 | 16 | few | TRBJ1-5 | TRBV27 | CASSPRGDRGNQPQHF | TGTGCCAGCAGTCCCCGGGGGGACAGGGGCAATCAGCCCCAGCATTTT
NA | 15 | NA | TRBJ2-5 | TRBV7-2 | CASSVYGQVQETQYF | TGTGCCAGCAGCGTATATGGACAAGTCCAAGAGACCCAGTACTTC
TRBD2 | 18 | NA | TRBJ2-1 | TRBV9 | CASPTQPAPRLAGDEQFF | TGTGCCAGCCCGACCCAGCCCGCTCCGAGACTAGCGGGAGATGAGCAGTTCTTC
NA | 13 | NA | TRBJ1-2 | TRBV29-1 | CSPSGRGDYGYTF | TGCAGCCCCTCGGGCAGGGGCGACTATGGCTACACCTTC
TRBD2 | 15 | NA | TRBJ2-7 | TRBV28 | CASGQTSGIIHEQYF | TGTGCCAGCGGCCAGACTAGCGGGATCATTCACGAGCAGTACTTC
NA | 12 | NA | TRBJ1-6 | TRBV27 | CASSERSSPLHF | TGTGCCAGCTCCGAGCGGAGTTCACCCCTCCACTTT
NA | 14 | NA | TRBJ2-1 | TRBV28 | CASMGAPPYNEQFF | TGTGCCAGCATGGGGGCGCCCCCCTACAATGAGCAGTTCTTC
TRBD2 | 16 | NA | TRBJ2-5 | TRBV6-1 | CASSEGGLAGVETQYF | TGTGCCAGCAGTGAAGGAGGCCTAGCGGGAGTAGAGACCCAGTACTTC
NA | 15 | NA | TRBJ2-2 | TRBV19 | CASNQRISNTGELFF | TGTGCCAGTAATCAGCGGATATCGAACACCGGGGAGCTGTTTTTT
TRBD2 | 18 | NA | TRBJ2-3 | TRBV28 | CASSQELGAGGASDTQYF | TGTGCCAGCAGTCAAGAGCTGGGAGCGGGAGGGGCGTCAGATACGCAGTATTTT